Sequencing of this T cell receptor (beta chain) was carried out in a study of T cell responses to AZD1222 COVID-19 vaccine. Across the whole study: Analysis merged second doses at about 4 or about 12 weeks.

This clone showed up just a few times. Its antigen remains unidentified. General observations from the study: A mostly white British donor set with more females was recruited, and clonal diversity was possibly underestimated. Of the AZD1222 recipients, only 5 or 6 were seropositive at baseline.

Sequencing used immunoSEQ multiplex PCR; TCRdb keeps in-frame clones, though not all of them. The sample yields around 50,000 clones, roughly 80% seen once. Germline CDR1 and CDR2: SGHNT and YYREEE (reference sequence). The CDR3 spans 13 residues. V was clipped by 4 bases and J by 7 bases, with 15 bases between them. The input for sequencing was peripheral blood, taken on day 0 of AZD1222 vaccination. The rearrangement uses TRBV5-4 and TRBJ2-7; no reliable D call. This clonotype was sampled from an adult in good health. The CDR3 region is CASSLGGLREQYF. CDR3 nucleotide sequence: TGTGCCAGCAGCCTCGGTGGGTTAAGAGAGCAGTACTTC.